These T cell receptor beta chains were read from a single sample in a study of shared clonotypes between healthy human individuals. The protocol was immunoSEQ multiplex PCR, while the TCRdb copy is restricted to in-frame clones and leaves out a portion. The table shows approximately 1,500,000 clones, with 98% occurring only once. The sequencing sample was made of naive CD4+ T cells sorted from blood. These receptors were collected from a man younger than 45 in good health. CDR3s leave out the opening cysteine and the closing phenylalanine or tryptophan.

v_gene	j_gene	CDR3aa
TRBV5-1	TRBJ1-1	ASSLVSGLNTEAF
TRBV10-3	TRBJ1-1	AIRGGDRGTEAF
TRBV30	TRBJ1-4	AWSVLVGGTNEKLF
TRBV28	TRBJ1-1	ASRITPGGTEAF
TRBV23-1	TRBJ2-7	ASSQDQVKPGGEQY
TRBV7-2	TRBJ1-3	ASSLGKGNTIY
TRBV5-8	TRBJ2-1	ASSWGQGTYNEQF
TRBV7-2	TRBJ2-2	ASSLVTSGSLTGELF
TRBV2	TRBJ2-3	ASSRDRISTDTQY
TRBV28	TRBJ2-5	ASSLVGRGQETQY
TRBV29-1	TRBJ1-1	SAVKSLRAF
TRBV5-1	TRBJ2-6	ASSPQVLGSGANVLT
TRBV2	TRBJ2-2	ASSETVVAERNTGELF
TRBV7-6	TRBJ1-1	ASSLAGRGNTEAF
TRBV11-2	TRBJ2-1	ASSLEVRSSYNEQF
TRBV9	TRBJ2-3	ASSVGPRPTDTQY
TRBV2	TRBJ2-7	ASSLGLAVARSYEQY
TRBV29-1	TRBJ2-5	SVTGGAQETQY
TRBV11-2	TRBJ2-3	ASSSDRSGGTQY
TRBV6-5	TRBJ2-6	ASSYVGSGANVLT
TRBV6-4	TRBJ2-1	ASSARLNYNEQF
TRBV18	TRBJ1-5	ASSPPDRASNQPQH
TRBV6-6	TRBJ2-7	ASRRDVRNGEQY
TRBV5-1	TRBJ2-1	ASSLRPGSYNEQF
TRBV6-1	TRBJ1-5	ASSRNQPQH
TRBV18	TRBJ2-7	ASSPPRQGAGLAGELPTYEQY
TRBV6-5	TRBJ2-3	ASSSGQGTDTQY
TRBV5-1	TRBJ2-2	ASSLAAVAGGNTGELF
TRBV7-7	TRBJ2-7	ASSFRAAGRNGQY
TRBV30	TRBJ2-7	AWNAPGQGLRAEQY
TRBV11-2	TRBJ1-2	ASSPWGGSYGYT
TRBV5-4	TRBJ2-7	ASTPGLAGVQPYYEQY
TRBV6-4	TRBJ2-7	ASSDSGEGLNYEQY
TRBV6-5	TRBJ2-7	ANTGLAGGYEQY
TRBV29-1	TRBJ2-5	SSSPAGEAQY
TRBV7-9	TRBJ1-3	ASSGGSQRPDSGNTIY
TRBV28	TRBJ1-2	ASSYGQGGSSYT
TRBV20-1	TRBJ2-2	SAGAGGELF
TRBV9	TRBJ2-1	ASSVETSSYNEQF
TRBV18	TRBJ2-5	ASSPPINDPDIPRETQY
TRBV6-1	TRBJ2-1	ASSGPPLAGRNNEQF